This T cell receptor (beta chain) was found in a study of T-cell memory formation after mild COVID-19. TCRdb re-analysed the 5' RACE reads in MiXCR, keeping a single row per CDR3 protein. The data show some 600,000 distinct CDR3 sequences, with approximately 15% seen just once and about 7.5% held by the top ten. Germline CDR1 and CDR2: SGHNT and YENEEA. V dropped 2 bases and J dropped 5 bases, with 9 bases sitting between them. CDR3 length: 13 residues. This sequence joins TRBV11-3 and TRBJ2-5; D not resolved. The sequenced material came from PBMCs or a T cell subset sorted from them (not recorded which). This TCR derives from an adult woman who had mild COVID-19 (a few samples of this study predate the infection). Cell type and time point are not known. The CDR3, as DNA: TGTGCCAGCAGCTTATCTGGTTCCGAGACCCAGTACTTC. This translates into CASSLSGSETQYF.